This TCR beta chain was profiled in a study of cytotoxic CD8 clonotypes in ibrutinib-treated CLL. Produced via immunoSEQ multiplex PCR; TCRdb's table is partial and in-frame only. This table has around 310,000 clones, approximately 80% appearing once. There are 13 residues in the CDR3. Germline V gene sequence: CDR1 SSHAT, CDR2 FNYEAQ (reference sequence). V lost 5 bases and J lost 2, with 8 bases in between. The sequence came from a human donor with chronic lymphocytic leukemia. Sample: PBMCs, taken before ibrutinib treatment. This chain links TRBV7-7 with TRBJ2-3, with a tentative D call TRBD2 (5 bases). The CDR3 protein is CASSIGNTDTQYF. The DNA for the CDR3 is TGTGCCAGCAGCATCGGGAACACAGATACGCAGTATTTT.